Each of the 11 T cell receptor beta chains below was sequenced from the same sample in a study of tumor-infiltrating lymphocytes in primary liver carcinoma. TCR beta cDNA came from roughly 550 ng total RNA, primed with a constant-region primer. Researchers made the TCR beta libraries by running three nested multiplex PCR rounds with slightly modified ARM-PCR. The opening two PCR rounds, around 11 cycles each, paired TRBV1-TRBV30 forward primers with a C-beta reverse primer. MiXCR, applied by TCRdb to the multiplex PCR reads, yields one record per CDR3 protein. The repertoire includes some 190,000 distinct CDR3 sequences, around 60% of them detected once, and approximately 70% sits in the top ten. Unsorted whole blood yielded the blood RNA, and germline DNA was also extracted. The sequencing sample was made of peripheral blood. All receptors derive from a man aged 35-49 years with primary liver carcinoma and hepatitis B virus infection.

This sequence joins TRBV28 and TRBJ2-1; the match to TRBD2 covers 7 bases. J gave up 3 bases and V 5 bases, and 10 bases lay outside the gene matches. The CDR3 consists of 16 residues. Germline CDR1 and CDR2: MDHEN and SYDVKM. The CDR3, as DNA: TGTGCCAGCAGTCCATTCGGACTAGAGGACTACAATGAGCAGTTCTTC. Amino acids: CASSPFGLEDYNEQFF.

V usage is TRBV6-1 and J usage is TRBJ1-1; D remains ambiguous. Per germline, CDR1 MNHNS and CDR2 SASEGT. V was shortened by 1 base and J by 2 bases, with 8 bases between the two germline ends. CDR3 length equals 14 residues. CDR3 sequence reads: CASSEDRLNTEAFF. The CDR3 DNA is TGTGCCAGCAGTGAAGACAGACTCAACACTGAAGCTTTCTTT.

A remark on this clonotype: An end of the junction differs from the germline gene, which may be a read error. CDR3 nucleotide sequence: TGTGTCAGCAGCTTGTCGGACCGAGAAAAACTGTTTTTT. Translated: CVSSLSDREKLFF. V and J are TRBV5-6 and TRBJ1-4; D not certain. The germline V gene has CDR1 SGHDT and CDR2 YYEEEE. The CDR3 covers 13 residues.

This clonotype was counted once. A much more abundant neighbour one base away suggests this may be a read error. This rearrangement joins TRBV11-2 to TRBJ2-7; 13 bases map to TRBD2. Per germline, CDR1 SGHAT and CDR2 FQNNGV. The CDR3 is made up of 19 amino acids. V gave up 6 bases and J gave up 7 bases; unmatched junction bases: 21. CDR3 amino acids: CASRALRDVGTSGMGEQYF. The CDR3 nucleotides are TGTGCCAGCAGGGCCCTCCGGGACGTCGGGACTAGCGGGATGGGTGAGCAGTACTTC.

The V and J genes are TRBV6-5 and TRBJ2-1; the match to TRBD2 covers 10 bases. The CDR3 spans 17 residues. Germline CDR1 is MNHEY and CDR2 is SVGAGI. V was clipped by 6 bases and J by 8 bases; unmatched bases: 16. CDR3: CASRPGLARLSPDEQFF. CDR3 bases: TGTGCCAGCAGGCCGGGACTAGCGCGCCTAAGCCCCGATGAGCAGTTCTTC.

Concerning this clonotype: This may stem from a read error, because a much larger clone lies one nucleotide away. The chain joins TRBV29-1 to TRBJ2-5; D might be TRBD2 (5 bases). V was shortened by 4 bases and J by 6 bases, with 12 bases between the two germline ends. There are 12 residues in the CDR3. Germline V CDR1 and CDR2: SQVTM, ANQGSEA. CDR3 loop: CSVGRGPKTQYF. Written as DNA, the CDR3 is TGCAGCGTTGGAAGAGGGCCAAAGACCCAGTACTTC.

With respect to this clonotype: A much larger clone sits a single nucleotide away, making a read error possible. The gene calls are TRBV11-1 and TRBJ1-1; weak D call: TRBD1 (6 bases). The ends were cut back, 7 bases at V and 6 bases at J, with 15 bases in the middle. This CDR3 has 13 amino acids. In germline, CDR1 is SGHAT, CDR2 FQDESV (reference sequence). The CDR3 DNA follows: TGTGCCAGCACGTCGGGGGCCACCGCTGAAGCTTTCTTT. It is translated as CASTSGATAEAFF.

As to this clonotype: This may stem from a read error, because a much larger clone lies one nucleotide away. The chain links TRBV29-1 to TRBJ2-7, with D possibly being TRBD1 or TRBD2 (5 bases each). V was clipped by 6 bases and J by 7 bases, with 22 bases between them. The CDR3 sequence is 14 residues long. Germline CDR1 and CDR2: SQVTM and ANQGSEA. This CDR3 is CSVGELEAPREQYF. CDR3 DNA sequence: TGCAGCGTAGGGGAGTTAGAGGCTCCCCGGGAGCAGTACTTC.

This clonotype was detected only once. This chain uses TRBV28 with TRBJ2-3; 8 positions agree with TRBD2. This CDR3 spans 15 amino acids. In germline, CDR1 is MDHEN, CDR2 SYDVKM. Trimming at V came to 5 bases and at J to 1 base, leaving 5 bases not matched to a gene. The DNA for the CDR3 is TGTGCCAGCAGTCCCCGGGGGGGTGGCACAGATACGCAGTATTTT. Encoded protein: CASSPRGGGTDTQYF.

The V and J genes are TRBV12-3 or TRBV12-4 and TRBJ1-1; the match to TRBD1 covers 11 bases. V lost 6 bases to trimming and J lost 5 bases; unmatched junction nucleotides: 8. The CDR3 covers 15 residues. The DNA of the CDR3 is TGTGCCAGCAGACTCCGGGACAGGGGGTGGACTGAAGCTTTCTTT. Its protein product is CASRLRDRGWTEAFF.

This clonotype came up a few times. The J gene is TRBJ2-1, the V gene TRBV6-5, with D possibly TRBD2 on 6 matching bases. With 9 bases removed from V and 8 bases from J, the gap between germline ends came to 26 bases. The CDR3 length is 16 residues. CDR1 is MNHEY, CDR2 SVGAGI, per germline. CDR3 nucleotide sequence: TGTGCCAGTAAATCCTCACCTGGCGGGGCGGTCCATGAGCAGTTCTTC. Residues: CASKSSPGGAVHEQFF.